The 8 T cell receptor beta chains below all came from one sample that was sequenced in a study of cytomegalovirus exposure and HLA in healthy donors (dated by TCRdb to about 2017). Library construction relied on the immunoSEQ multiplex PCR assay. For the multiplex PCR, a mixture combining 60 forward primers for TCR Vbeta segments and 13 reverse primers for TCR Jbeta segments was used. The table was pulled from immuneACCESS by TCRdb, which kept in-frame rearrangements only. Such tables lose some clones; where checked, under half of the loss comes from unresolved V genes, and the rest has no known cause. The sample yields some 150,000 clones; around three quarters were counted once. Of the sample, almost 7% is held by the ten largest clones. Sequenced: PBMCs. These receptors were taken from a middle-aged man in good health and CMV-seropositive.

The chain couples TRBV6-5 to TRBJ2-5; TRBD2 matches 7 bases. V trimming: 6 bases; J trimming: 1 base; junction bases outside the gene matches: 5. This CDR3 has 14 residues. Germline V gene lookup returns CDR1 MNHEY and CDR2 SVGAGI. DNA for the CDR3: TGTGCCAGCAGGGGAGGGATATCCCAAGAGACCCAGTACTTC. Residues: CASRGGISQETQYF.

In its sample, this clone was seen a few times. This chain uses TRBV30 with TRBJ1-2; 7 nucleotides agree with TRBD1. The CDR3 spans 13 residues. V trimming: 7 bases; J trimming: 4 bases; junction bases outside the gene matches: 9. Germline assignment: CDR1 GTSNPN and CDR2 SVGIG (reference sequence). CDR3 nucleotide sequence: TGTGCCTTACGAGACAGGGACACCTATGGCTACACCTTC. Translation gives CALRDRDTYGYTF.

This sequence joins TRBV7-6 and TRBJ2-7, with a possible D match to TRBD2 (6 bases). The CDR3 length is 15 residues. CDR1 is SGHVS and CDR2 is FNYEAQ in the germline V gene. The V end was cut by 3 bases, the J end by 5 bases, with 17 bases between. The DNA for the CDR3 is TGTGCCAGCAGCTTCTTCCCCGGGGGTAGGGACGAGCAGTACTTC. Encoded protein: CASSFFPGGRDEQYF.

V and J are TRBV5-1 and TRBJ2-7; D perhaps matches TRBD2 (5 bases). This CDR3 region has 12 residues. Deletions cut 4 bases from V and 3 bases from J, with 8 bases between. Germline loops: CDR1 SGHRS, CDR2 YFSETQ. CDR3 sequence: CASSRDYYEQYF. In DNA form, the CDR3 reads TGCGCCAGCAGCCGCGACTACTACGAGCAGTACTTC.

This chain joins TRBV5-1 and TRBJ2-2; TRBD2 matches at 9 bases. The V segment lost 4 bases and the J segment 5 bases; nucleotides outside the gene matches: 6. Germline V lookup: CDR1 SGHRS, CDR2 YFSETQ. There are 15 residues in the CDR3. CDR3 protein: CASSHTSGWTGELFF. CDR3 sequence (DNA): TGCGCCAGCAGCCATACTAGCGGGTGGACCGGGGAGCTGTTTTTT.

This clone appeared once. The chain combines TRBV6-6 with TRBJ2-7, with 7 bases identical to TRBD2. The CDR3 runs 13 residues. Trimming took 8 bases from V and 3 from J; bases not matched to a gene: 7. The germline V gene encodes CDR1 MNHNY and CDR2 SVGAGI (reference sequence). In DNA, the CDR3 is TGTGCCAGCGTACGCGGGGGAAGCTACGAGCAGTACTTC. Protein sequence: CASVRGGSYEQYF.

The rearrangement links TRBV19 to TRBJ2-1; 8 bases are a match to TRBD1. Germline lookup yields CDR1 LNHDA and CDR2 SQIVND (reference sequence). This CDR3 is 15 amino acids long. V was pared by 8 bases and J by 1 base, with 7 bases of the junction left unmatched. The DNA of the CDR3 is TGTGCCAGTGAGACCCGGACAGGGTCCTACAATGAGCAGTTCTTC. Amino acid sequence: CASETRTGSYNEQFF.

The rearrangement links TRBV5-1 to TRBJ1-1; 7 bases fit TRBD1. CDR1 is SGHRS and CDR2 is YFSETQ in the germline V gene. This CDR3 is built from 15 residues. V dropped 4 bases and J dropped 0; count of bases not matched to a gene: 6. In DNA, the CDR3 is TGCGCCAGCAGCCCTTCAGGGGGGATGAACACTGAAGCTTTCTTT. This sequence encodes CASSPSGGMNTEAFF.